A selection of T cell receptor beta chains follows, all from one sample in a study of blood T cell repertoires in COVID-19. Sequenced by immunoSEQ multiplex PCR; TCRdb stores in-frame clones only, minus some. The repertoire holds roughly 140,000 clones, with 84% as singletons. Sequenced input: peripheral blood. These receptors all come from a man aged 55 to 70 with active or convalescent COVID-19. CDR3s include the opening cysteine and the closing phenylalanine or tryptophan. D genes are given only for firm matches. Clone size is shown for a subset of rows, as once, few, many or a class of expanded clone.

>TRBD2|TRBV9|TRBJ2-3|.
CASSPSGLAGGRGKDTQYF
TGTGCCAGCAGCCCTTCGGGACTAGCGGGAGGGAGGGGGAAAGATACGCAGTATTTT
>.|TRBV9|TRBJ1-2|.
CASSSNRGPSPYGYTF
TGTGCCAGCAGCTCAAACCGTGGGCCCTCCCCCTATGGCTACACCTTC
>TRBD2|TRBV3-1/TRBV3-2|TRBJ2-3|.
CASSLGLAVLTDTQYF
TGTGCCAGCAGCCTGGGACTAGCGGTGCTCACAGATACGCAGTATTTT
>TRBD2|TRBV18|TRBJ2-2|.
CATREVASYTGELFF
TGTGCCACCCGGGAGGTAGCGTCATACACCGGGGAGCTGTTTTTT
>TRBD2|TRBV7-2|TRBJ2-7|.
CASSLSASGGYEQYF
TGTGCCAGCAGCTTATCCGCTAGCGGGGGCTACGAGCAGTACTTC
>TRBD2|TRBV6-5|TRBJ2-1|.
CASSYLGTSVNEQFF
TGTGCCAGCAGTTATTTAGGGACTAGCGTCAATGAGCAGTTCTTC
>TRBD1|TRBV13|TRBJ1-1|.
CASSKGTGWETEAFF
TGTGCCAGCAGCAAAGGGACAGGGTGGGAGACTGAAGCTTTCTTT
>.|TRBV10-3|TRBJ1-4|.
CAISEWAPTNEKLFF
TGTGCCATCAGTGAGTGGGCCCCAACTAATGAAAAACTGTTTTTT
>.|TRBV6-5|TRBJ2-3|.
CASRRDTLTDTQYF
TGTGCCAGCAGACGGGACACGCTCACAGATACGCAGTATTTT
>TRBD2|TRBV11-3|TRBJ2-3|.
CASRGLDTDTQYF
TGTGCCAGCAGGGGACTAGATACAGATACGCAGTATTTT
>TRBD1|TRBV5-6|TRBJ2-5|.
CASSFYGGQETQYF
TGTGCCAGCAGCTTTTATGGGGGACAGGAGACCCAGTACTTC
>TRBD2|TRBV6-4|TRBJ2-1|few
CASSELAGGYNEQFF
TGTGCCAGCAGTGAATTAGCGGGGGGCTACAATGAGCAGTTCTTC
>TRBD1|TRBV6-5|TRBJ2-3|once
CASSSSQGADTQYF
TGTGCCAGCAGTTCCTCGCAGGGGGCGGATACGCAGTATTTT
>TRBD1|TRBV3-1/TRBV3-2|TRBJ1-3|once
CASSSRTGSGNTIYF
TGTGCCAGCAGCTCTCGGACAGGGTCTGGAAACACCATATATTTT
>.|TRBV19|TRBJ2-4|.
CASSENRQNIQYF
TGTGCCAGTAGCGAGAACAGGCAAAACATTCAGTACTTC
>.|TRBV19|TRBJ1-1|.
CASTSLSRLEAFF
TGTGCCAGTACCTCCCTCTCTAGGCTTGAAGCTTTCTTT
>.|TRBV30|TRBJ1-1|.
CALTGSTEAFF
TGTGCCTTGACGGGTAGCACTGAAGCTTTCTTT
>.|TRBV3-1/TRBV3-2|TRBJ1-4|.
CASSQREDELFF
TGTGCCAGCAGCCAACGGGAGGACGAACTGTTTTTT
>.|TRBV9|TRBJ1-6|.
CASSSTAGDRSSPLHF
TGTGCCAGCAGCTCAACGGCGGGGGATCGGAGTTCACCCCTCCACTTT
>.|TRBV7-7|TRBJ1-4|.
CASSPSRGNEKLFF
TGTGCCAGCAGCCCGTCTAGGGGGAATGAAAAACTGTTTTTT
>.|TRBV6-5|TRBJ2-5|once
CASSYSRSIPKTQYF
TGTGCCAGCAGTTACTCGCGGAGTATCCCTAAGACCCAGTACTTC
>.|TRBV7-2|TRBJ1-2|.
CASSFTQNYGYTF
TGTGCCAGCAGCTTTACACAGAACTATGGCTACACCTTC